This TCR beta chain appears in the sequencing data of a study of blood T cell repertoires in COVID-19. The assay was immunoSEQ multiplex PCR, and TCRdb's table has in-frame clones only and misses some. The sample contains 270,000 or so clones, around 92% of which appear only once. This clone occurred once. After removal of 3 bases from V and 1 base from J, the junction contained 6 bases not matched to a gene. CDR3 length: 16 amino acids. The germline gives CDR1 LNHDA, CDR2 SQIVND (reference sequence). The sequence was obtained from a woman aged 25-40 years with COVID-19, enrolled during active disease. Material for sequencing was peripheral blood. The rearrangement uses TRBV19 and TRBJ2-3; 8 bases agree with TRBD2. The CDR3 DNA reads TGTGCCAGTAGTATCGTCCAAGCGGGAGGCACAGATACGCAGTATTTT. Residues: CASSIVQAGGTDTQYF.